This is a list of T cell receptor beta chains from one sample in a study of CD8+CD57+ T cells in acquired aplastic anemia. From the reads, TCRdb called clonotypes with MiXCR, one entry per CDR3 protein. The sample contains more than 150,000 distinct CDR3 sequences, approximately 46% of which appear only once. Sequencing used sorted CD4+, CD8+, or CD8+CD57+ T cells (not recorded which) from PBMCs. These receptors originate from a human donor in good health. CDR3s include the opening cysteine and the closing phenylalanine or tryptophan. The D gene is left open where the match is weak. The size entry is marked missing in some rows and otherwise reads once, few, many or a size class.

CDR3nt,CDR3aa,v_gene,j_gene,abundance,d_gene
TGTGCCAGCAGCCACGAAGGCACCGGGGAGCTGTTTTTT,CASSHEGTGELFF,TRBV7-9,TRBJ2-2,many,NA
TGTGCCAGCAGCCAAGCAGGGTTGAATTCACCCCTCCACTTT,CASSQAGLNSPLHF,TRBV2,TRBJ1-6,NA,NA
TGCAGTGCTCCGACAGGCCAAGAGACCCAGTACTTC,CSAPTGQETQYF,TRBV20-1,TRBJ2-5,many,NA
TGTGCCAGCAGCACGGACCCCTACAATGAGCAGTTCTTC,CASSTDPYNEQFF,TRBV7-9,TRBJ2-1,many,NA
TGTGCCAGCAGTGGGCGAAGGGGGCTGTTTTTT,CASSGRRGLFF,TRBV2,TRBJ2-2,NA,NA
TGTGCCAGCAGCTTCAAGGGCCGTGACCAAGAGACCCAGTACTTC,CASSFKGRDQETQYF,TRBV25-1,TRBJ2-5,NA,NA
TGCAGCGTTGAAAAGGGGGCTGAGAACACTGAAGCTTTCTTT,CSVEKGAENTEAFF,TRBV29-1,TRBJ1-1,NA,TRBD1
TGTGCCAGTAGTATCGGTTTGGGCAGTCAAGAGACCCAGTACTTC,CASSIGLGSQETQYF,TRBV19,TRBJ2-5,NA,NA
TGTGCCAGCAGCTCAGATTCGCGTGGCTACACCTTC,CASSSDSRGYTF,TRBV7-9,TRBJ1-2,many,NA
TGTGCCAGCAGCCCCGACAGGACTAACTATGGCTACACCTTC,CASSPDRTNYGYTF,TRBV7-6,TRBJ1-2,few,NA
TGTGCTAGCAGCTTAGCGCCCGGGGCCTACGAGCAGTACTTC,CASSLAPGAYEQYF,TRBV7-7,TRBJ2-7,once,NA
TGTGCCAGCAGTCCAATAGGAGGACACTATAATTCACCCCTCCACTTT,CASSPIGGHYNSPLHF,TRBV25-1,TRBJ1-6,NA,NA
TGTGCCAGCAGCTGGGCGAGGCACGAGCAGTACTTC,CASSWARHEQYF,TRBV5-4,TRBJ2-7,NA,NA
TGTGCCAGTAGCAAACTAGCGGGAGAGGCCAAAAACATTCAGTACTTC,CASSKLAGEAKNIQYF,TRBV19,TRBJ2-4,many,TRBD2
TGCAGCGTTGCTCTGTCAGATACGCAGTATTTT,CSVALSDTQYF,TRBV29-1,TRBJ2-3,NA,NA
TGTGCCAGCAGCCAAGTATCGGCCTCGCCGGGTACGCAGTATTTT,CASSQVSASPGTQYF,TRBV14,TRBJ2-3,many,NA
TGTGCCAGCAGCTTAACGCCGGCAGGGAACACTGAAGCTTTCTTT,CASSLTPAGNTEAFF,TRBV7-3,TRBJ1-1,many,NA
TGTGCCAGCAGCGAGGACGGACTCCGCACAGATACGCAGTATTTT,CASSEDGLRTDTQYF,TRBV2,TRBJ2-3,many,NA
TGTGCCAGCAGCTCCTACGGGGGGGTGGGCGAGCAGTACTTC,CASSSYGGVGEQYF,TRBV19,TRBJ2-7,NA,TRBD2
TGCAGTGCTCTAGGAGCGGGAGGGCCGGTCCCCTACAATGAGCAGTTCTTC,CSALGAGGPVPYNEQFF,TRBV20-1,TRBJ2-1,many,TRBD2
TGCGCCAGCAGCTTCATACGGGATCCACTGGGGGAGACCCAGTACTTC,CASSFIRDPLGETQYF,TRBV4-1,TRBJ2-5,many,NA
TGTGCCACCAGTCCCTCCGGGACAGGGGATGATCAGCCCCAGCATTTT,CATSPSGTGDDQPQHF,TRBV24-1,TRBJ1-5,NA,TRBD1
TGTGCCATCAGTGTCGGGGGGGAGCAAATCAATGAGCAGTTCTTC,CAISVGGEQINEQFF,TRBV10-3,TRBJ2-1,NA,TRBD2
TGTGCCACCAGTGATCACAACAGGGATGGCTACACCTTC,CATSDHNRDGYTF,TRBV24-1,TRBJ1-2,NA,NA
TGTGCCAGCAGCTCAACAGGGATTCCATACAATGAGCAGTTCTTC,CASSSTGIPYNEQFF,TRBV11-2,TRBJ2-1,many,NA
TGTGCCAGCAGCGTAGGCGGTAGCGGACCCTACGAGCAGTACTTC,CASSVGGSGPYEQYF,TRBV9,TRBJ2-7,NA,NA
TGTGCCACCAGCAGAGGTGAAGGACAGATGAACACTGAAGCTTTCTTT,CATSRGEGQMNTEAFF,TRBV15,TRBJ1-1,NA,NA
TGTGCCAGCAGCTTAAGAACAGGGTTTGAGTCACCCCTCCACTTT,CASSLRTGFESPLHF,TRBV7-9,TRBJ1-6,NA,NA
TGTGCCAGCAGTCTAAGGACGGGGGAGTACACTGAAGCTTTCTTT,CASSLRTGEYTEAFF,TRBV12-3/TRBV12-4,TRBJ1-1,many,NA
TGTGCCAGCAGCTTATTCTGGTACGAGCAGTACTTC,CASSLFWYEQYF,TRBV7-9,TRBJ2-7,many,NA
TGTGCCACCAGTGATTTGACAAGCGACGAGCAGTACTTC,CATSDLTSDEQYF,TRBV24-1,TRBJ2-7,NA,NA
TGTGCCAGCAGCGGGACAGGGTTCGCCGGGGAGCTGTTTTTT,CASSGTGFAGELFF,TRBV9,TRBJ2-2,many,TRBD1
TGTGCCAGCCTAGAACCCTCTGGGGCCAACGTCCTGACTTTC,CASLEPSGANVLTF,TRBV6-1,TRBJ2-6,many,NA
TGCGCCAGCAGCTCGCTAGACCAAGAGACCCAGTACTTC,CASSSLDQETQYF,TRBV5-1,TRBJ2-5,NA,NA
TGTGCCACCAGTGATGGGTACAATGAGCAGTTCTTC,CATSDGYNEQFF,TRBV24-1,TRBJ2-1,NA,NA